This T cell receptor (beta chain) was identified during a study of blood T cell repertoires in COVID-19 (dated by TCRdb to about 2020). Turning to the overall study: Samples covering the acute and convalescent phases of COVID-19 were provided by collaborators in the United States, Italy and Spain. The material from the prospective study consisted of cDNA or gDNA derived from T cells, B-cell-depleted T cells, or PBMCs. The dataset comprised deeply sampled blood TCRbeta repertoires from subjects exposed to, actively infected with, or recovered from COVID-19. The repertoires were released in a freely available public database intended as a resource for research on the immune response to SARS-CoV-2. Samples were obtained from the ongoing ImmuneRACE study (first 160 participants) and from some 1,300 subjects provided by 6 global collaborators. The sample metadata nearly always contained a de-identified subject ID, COVID-19 status, age in years and sex. Where available, HLA class I and class II types were obtained from metadata supplied by the sample provider rather than from assay-based typing. Study-wide findings and limitations: The quantity of clinical and demographic metadata differed by source and by participant and was supplied without curation.

The immunoSEQ Assay, a bias-controlled multiplex PCR, was used to amplify TCRbeta CDR3 regions from genomic DNA. As for the authors' bioinformatics: The number of nucleated cells in each sample was estimated by amplification of reference gene primers within the assay. Sequence reads were collapsed and filtered to measure the absolute abundance of every unique TCRbeta CDR3 rearrangement. For each sample, productive Simpson clonality was calculated as the square root of Simpson's diversity index across productive rearrangements. The immuneACCESS repertoire file appears here via TCRdb, limited to in-frame rearrangements. These files lack a portion of the clones; in checked studies, under half of the deficit traces to unresolved V genes, and the cause of the others is not known. D and trimming come from the DNA, and the V and J calls and clone size come from that table. Counted in this sample were fewer than 300,000 clones; 83% of them appeared once. The ten largest clonotypes hold roughly 10% of the sample.

A word on this clone: The antigen this receptor binds is unknown. No base quality values were provided; no much bigger clone lies one nucleotide off.

Another Seattle source contributed samples from volunteer blood donors who had recovered from COVID-19. The collaborating institutions used their own protocols to collect whole blood in K2EDTA tubes. For TCRbeta analysis, collaborator samples were shipped as frozen whole blood, as isolated PBMCs, or as DNA extracted from either sample type. V drops 5 bases and J drops 9 bases, leaving 17 bases in between. CDR1 is given as SEHNR and CDR2 as FQNEAQ, both from the germline V gene (reference sequence). The CDR3 goes from the cysteine to the phenylalanine over 13 residues. Of all the DNA, just the CDR3 is kept, 39 bases in frame from base 1.

The rearrangement combines TRBV7-9 with TRBJ2-7, and the D gene may be TRBD2, 6 bases matching. This clonotype was obtained from a woman aged 45-65 years who had recovered from COVID-19. The sample was peripheral blood. The CDR3 region has the sequence CASSPTQAGGQYF. The nucleotides read TGTGCCAGCAGCCCTACCCAAGCCGGGGGGCAGTACTTC.